Listed below are T cell receptor beta chains from one sample, sequenced in a study of cytomegalovirus exposure and HLA in healthy donors. This table comes from immunoSEQ multiplex PCR, and its TCRdb copy is limited to in-frame clones, with some not included. Of fewer than 200,000 clones in the sample, around 72% are singletons; the top ten hold over 1.2%. The sample was PBMCs. Every receptor here comes from a man aged 45-65 years in good health and CMV-seronegative. Each CDR3 is given with its conserved first and last residue. D genes are given only for firm matches. Size values are once, few and many counts, or a class for expanded clones, and some rows have none.

d_gene: TRBD2
v_gene: TRBV4-3
j_gene: TRBJ2-3
abundance: .
CDR3nt: TGCGCCAGCAGCCAAGATTACCCGCAAGAGCGGGGCCTCGGGGATACGCAGTATTTT
CDR3aa: CASSQDYPQERGLGDTQYF

d_gene: .
v_gene: TRBV6-5
j_gene: TRBJ1-1
abundance: .
CDR3nt: TGTGCCAGCAGTTACGAGGGCATGAACACTGAAGCTTTCTTT
CDR3aa: CASSYEGMNTEAFF

d_gene: TRBD2
v_gene: TRBV5-1
j_gene: TRBJ2-1
abundance: once
CDR3nt: TGCGCCAGCAGAGACTTTAGCGGGGCTACCTACAATGAGCAGTTCTTC
CDR3aa: CASRDFSGATYNEQFF

d_gene: TRBD1
v_gene: TRBV19
j_gene: TRBJ2-5
abundance: .
CDR3nt: TGTGCCAGTAGGGCAGGGGGCCGTGGGGAGACCCAGTACTTC
CDR3aa: CASRAGGRGETQYF

d_gene: .
v_gene: TRBV6-5
j_gene: TRBJ1-6
abundance: .
CDR3nt: TGTGCCAGCAGTTACTATAAGACAAATTCACCCCTCCACTTT
CDR3aa: CASSYYKTNSPLHF

d_gene: .
v_gene: TRBV7-9
j_gene: TRBJ1-6
abundance: few
CDR3nt: TGTGCCAGCAGCCCATTGATTAGTAATTCACCCCTCCACTTT
CDR3aa: CASSPLISNSPLHF

d_gene: TRBD1
v_gene: TRBV7-9
j_gene: TRBJ1-2
abundance: .
CDR3nt: TGTGCCAGCAGCTTAATTCCCAGGACAGGGGACTATGGCTACACCTTC
CDR3aa: CASSLIPRTGDYGYTF

d_gene: TRBD1
v_gene: TRBV19
j_gene: TRBJ1-2
abundance: .
CDR3nt: TGTGCCAGTAATCCGACAGGGGTGTATGGCTACACCTTC
CDR3aa: CASNPTGVYGYTF

d_gene: TRBD1
v_gene: TRBV5-1
j_gene: TRBJ2-6
abundance: .
CDR3nt: TGCGCCAGCAGCTTGGTGGGACAGGGGGCGCGAGGGGCCAACGTCCTGACTTTC
CDR3aa: CASSLVGQGARGANVLTF

d_gene: .
v_gene: TRBV5-1
j_gene: TRBJ2-5
abundance: .
CDR3nt: TGCGCCAGCAGCTTGGTTTCAGGGGAGACCCAGTACTTC
CDR3aa: CASSLVSGETQYF

d_gene: TRBD2
v_gene: TRBV10-2
j_gene: TRBJ2-3
abundance: .
CDR3nt: TGCGCCAGCAATCCTAGCGGGGGGGGACTGACTACGCAGTATTTT
CDR3aa: CASNPSGGGLTTQYF

d_gene: .
v_gene: TRBV2
j_gene: TRBJ1-1
abundance: .
CDR3nt: TGTGCCAGCAGAGCCGTGGGGGGGCCTGAAGCTTTCTTT
CDR3aa: CASRAVGGPEAFF

d_gene: .
v_gene: TRBV6-5
j_gene: TRBJ1-4
abundance: .
CDR3nt: TGTGCCAGCAGTAACCAGGGTTCCGGTGAAAAACTGTTTTTT
CDR3aa: CASSNQGSGEKLFF

d_gene: .
v_gene: TRBV19
j_gene: TRBJ2-3
abundance: .
CDR3nt: TGTGCCAGTAGTACTTGGTCAGGCCTACTCACAGATACGCAGTATTTT
CDR3aa: CASSTWSGLLTDTQYF

d_gene: TRBD1
v_gene: TRBV5-1
j_gene: TRBJ2-7
abundance: few
CDR3nt: TGCGCCAGCAGCTTCATGGACAGGGGAACCTACGAGCAGTACTTC
CDR3aa: CASSFMDRGTYEQYF

d_gene: TRBD1
v_gene: TRBV7-3
j_gene: TRBJ2-5
abundance: .
CDR3nt: TGTGCCAGCAGCCTGGGGACAGCTCAAGAGACCCAGTACTTC
CDR3aa: CASSLGTAQETQYF

d_gene: TRBD1
v_gene: TRBV4-3
j_gene: TRBJ1-6
abundance: .
CDR3nt: TGCGCCAGCAGCCCACGGGCGGGACAGGGTAATTCACCCCTCCACTTT
CDR3aa: CASSPRAGQGNSPLHF

d_gene: TRBD1
v_gene: TRBV5-1
j_gene: TRBJ2-7
abundance: .
CDR3nt: TGCGCCAGCAGCGGGACAGGGGGCGCATACGAGCAGTACTTC
CDR3aa: CASSGTGGAYEQYF

d_gene: TRBD2
v_gene: TRBV5-5
j_gene: TRBJ2-5
abundance: .
CDR3nt: TGTGCCAGCAGCTTGCTGGGGGGGGAGACCCAGTACTTC
CDR3aa: CASSLLGGETQYF

d_gene: TRBD1
v_gene: TRBV5-1
j_gene: TRBJ1-1
abundance: few
CDR3nt: TGCGCCAGCAGCTCCGGGACAGGGAACACTGAAGCTTTCTTT
CDR3aa: CASSSGTGNTEAFF

d_gene: .
v_gene: TRBV27
j_gene: TRBJ1-5
abundance: .
CDR3nt: TGTGCCAGCAGTTATCAGGGGAGGGGACAGCCCCAGCATTTT
CDR3aa: CASSYQGRGQPQHF

d_gene: TRBD2
v_gene: TRBV5-1
j_gene: TRBJ2-7
abundance: .
CDR3nt: TGCGCCAGCAGACTAGGACTAGCGGGCTCCTACGAGCAGTACTTC
CDR3aa: CASRLGLAGSYEQYF

d_gene: TRBD1
v_gene: TRBV18
j_gene: TRBJ2-6
abundance: .
CDR3nt: TGTGCCAGCTCACCAGGGACAGGGCCTGGGGCCAACGTCCTGACTTTC
CDR3aa: CASSPGTGPGANVLTF

d_gene: TRBD1
v_gene: TRBV6-5
j_gene: TRBJ1-5
abundance: .
CDR3nt: TGTGCCAGCCGATCACAGGGGGTTAGCAATCAGCCCCAGCATTTT
CDR3aa: CASRSQGVSNQPQHF

d_gene: TRBD1
v_gene: TRBV27
j_gene: TRBJ2-7
abundance: .
CDR3nt: TGTGCCAGCAGTTTACTGGGACAGGGGGCCTACGAGCAGTACTTC
CDR3aa: CASSLLGQGAYEQYF

d_gene: TRBD2
v_gene: TRBV7-9
j_gene: TRBJ2-3
abundance: .
CDR3nt: TGTGCCAGCAGCTTCACCCTTTTGACTAGCGGGGGGGCCGTAGATACGCAGTATTTT
CDR3aa: CASSFTLLTSGGAVDTQYF

d_gene: .
v_gene: TRBV7-2
j_gene: TRBJ2-3
abundance: few
CDR3nt: TGTGCCAGCAGCTTAATCCAGGGTTCTTGGGATACGCAGTATTTT
CDR3aa: CASSLIQGSWDTQYF

d_gene: TRBD1
v_gene: TRBV6-1
j_gene: TRBJ1-1
abundance: .
CDR3nt: TGTGCCAGCAGTGAAAATCCCGGACAGGGGCGGACTGAAGCTTTCTTT
CDR3aa: CASSENPGQGRTEAFF

d_gene: TRBD1
v_gene: TRBV6-1
j_gene: TRBJ1-1
abundance: .
CDR3nt: TGTGCCAGCAGTGAAGCCTGGCAGGGGGCGAGAGTGAACACTGAAGCTTTCTTT
CDR3aa: CASSEAWQGARVNTEAFF

d_gene: .
v_gene: TRBV2
j_gene: TRBJ1-3
abundance: .
CDR3nt: TGTGCCAGCAGTGAAAGAGGTGGAAACACCATATATTTT
CDR3aa: CASSERGGNTIYF

d_gene: .
v_gene: TRBV6-1
j_gene: TRBJ2-7
abundance: .
CDR3nt: TGTGCCAGCAGTGAGGAGCATTCCTCCTTCGAGCAGTACTTC
CDR3aa: CASSEEHSSFEQYF

d_gene: .
v_gene: TRBV5-1
j_gene: TRBJ1-4
abundance: .
CDR3nt: TGCGCCAGCAGCTCGCAGGGGAGTTGGGAAAAACTGTTTTTT
CDR3aa: CASSSQGSWEKLFF

d_gene: .
v_gene: TRBV19
j_gene: TRBJ1-2
abundance: .
CDR3nt: TGTGCCAGTAGTATATGGGGGGTCGGTGGCTACACCTTC
CDR3aa: CASSIWGVGGYTF

d_gene: .
v_gene: TRBV19
j_gene: TRBJ1-2
abundance: .
CDR3nt: TGTGCCAGTAGTATCACCATAGCCTATGGCTACACCTTC
CDR3aa: CASSITIAYGYTF

d_gene: .
v_gene: TRBV2
j_gene: TRBJ1-3
abundance: .
CDR3nt: TGTGCCAGCAGTGAAGACACCAGCTCTGGAAACACCATATATTTT
CDR3aa: CASSEDTSSGNTIYF

d_gene: TRBD1
v_gene: TRBV6-1
j_gene: TRBJ2-5
abundance: .
CDR3nt: TGTGCCAGCAGCGAGGGGGCAGCTCAAGAGACCCAGTACTTC
CDR3aa: CASSEGAAQETQYF

d_gene: TRBD1
v_gene: TRBV6-6
j_gene: TRBJ1-5
abundance: .
CDR3nt: TGTGCCAGCAGTTACTCGACAGGGTTCCAGCCCCAGCATTTT
CDR3aa: CASSYSTGFQPQHF

d_gene: .
v_gene: TRBV6-1
j_gene: TRBJ2-7
abundance: .
CDR3nt: TGTGCCAGCAGTGTCGACAGGCCTTACGAGCAGTACTTC
CDR3aa: CASSVDRPYEQYF

d_gene: TRBD1
v_gene: TRBV5-6
j_gene: TRBJ1-4
abundance: few
CDR3nt: TGTGCCAGCAGCGGATCCGACAGGGGTAATGAAAAACTGTTTTTT
CDR3aa: CASSGSDRGNEKLFF

d_gene: .
v_gene: TRBV20-1
j_gene: TRBJ1-2
abundance: few
CDR3nt: TGCAGTCTCGGACAGAGGAATGGCTACACCTTC
CDR3aa: CSLGQRNGYTF

d_gene: .
v_gene: TRBV19
j_gene: TRBJ2-2
abundance: once
CDR3nt: TGTGCCAGTAGTAACAGGGTATCGCTGAACACCGGGGAGCTGTTTTTT
CDR3aa: CASSNRVSLNTGELFF

d_gene: .
v_gene: TRBV5-6
j_gene: TRBJ1-1
abundance: .
CDR3nt: TGTGCCAGCAGCTTGACAGGGTCCAACACTGAAGCTTTCTTT
CDR3aa: CASSLTGSNTEAFF

d_gene: .
v_gene: TRBV28
j_gene: TRBJ2-7
abundance: few
CDR3nt: TGTGCCAGCAGTTTTACAGGGCCCTTCTCCTACGAGCAGTACTTC
CDR3aa: CASSFTGPFSYEQYF

d_gene: TRBD1
v_gene: TRBV7-2
j_gene: TRBJ2-4
abundance: .
CDR3nt: TGTGCCAGCAGCGTAGGGACAGTAGCCAAAAACATTCAGTACTTC
CDR3aa: CASSVGTVAKNIQYF

d_gene: TRBD2
v_gene: TRBV5-1
j_gene: TRBJ2-1
abundance: .
CDR3nt: TGCGCCAGCAGCCCGGCGGGAGGACCTTACAATGAGCAGTTCTTC
CDR3aa: CASSPAGGPYNEQFF

d_gene: TRBD1
v_gene: TRBV2
j_gene: TRBJ1-5
abundance: .
CDR3nt: TGTGCCAGCAGCCGGGACAGGGATGGTCAGCCCCAGCATTTT
CDR3aa: CASSRDRDGQPQHF

d_gene: .
v_gene: TRBV5-8
j_gene: TRBJ1-4
abundance: .
CDR3nt: TGTGCCAGCAACAAGGACACGCCAACTAATGAAAAACTGTTTTTT
CDR3aa: CASNKDTPTNEKLFF

d_gene: TRBD2
v_gene: TRBV5-1
j_gene: TRBJ2-1
abundance: .
CDR3nt: TGCGCCAGCAGCTTGGACAGCGGGGGGAAACCCTACAATGAGCAGTTCTTC
CDR3aa: CASSLDSGGKPYNEQFF

d_gene: TRBD1
v_gene: TRBV27
j_gene: TRBJ1-1
abundance: .
CDR3nt: TGTGCCAGCAGGAGGACAGGGGTTGGCACTGAAGCTTTCTTT
CDR3aa: CASRRTGVGTEAFF

d_gene: TRBD1
v_gene: TRBV4-3
j_gene: TRBJ2-7
abundance: .
CDR3nt: TGCGCCAGCAGCCAGAATTACCGGGACAGGGGGCGGGGGGAGCAGTACTTC
CDR3aa: CASSQNYRDRGRGEQYF

d_gene: .
v_gene: TRBV10-1
j_gene: TRBJ2-7
abundance: .
CDR3nt: TGCGCCAGCAGTGAGTCGAAGGGGACATCCTACGAGCAGTACTTC
CDR3aa: CASSESKGTSYEQYF